The 29 T cell receptor beta chains in this list originate from one sample, sequenced in a study of blood T cell repertoires in COVID-19. Clones were sequenced by immunoSEQ multiplex PCR, and TCRdb holds only the in-frame ones, with some missing. The table has some 210,000 clones, roughly nine tenths seen once; the top ten hold under 1.5%. Sequenced: peripheral blood. Every receptor here comes from a man aged 25 to 40 with acute or convalescent COVID-19.

V gene TRBV28 combines with J gene TRBJ2-7; tentatively, D is TRBD1 (5 bases). In germline, CDR1 is MDHEN, CDR2 SYDVKM. The CDR3 runs 14 residues. Trimming shortened V by 8 bases and J by 0 bases, and 14 bases separated the two germline ends. The CDR3 DNA follows: TGTGCCAGCCGGGCGACAGTTGACTCCTACGAGCAGTACTTC. As protein: CASRATVDSYEQYF.

V and J are TRBV2 and TRBJ1-2; TRBD1 agrees at 8 bases. In germline, CDR1 is SNHLY, CDR2 FYNNEI. J lost 7 bases, V lost 3 bases, and 4 bases had no gene match. The CDR3 totals 13 residues. The DNA of the CDR3 is TGTGCCAGCAGTGAGTCCAGGGGGCTTGGCTACACCTTC. This codes for CASSESRGLGYTF.

The chain has TRBV5-1 and TRBJ2-3; 7 nucleotides agree with TRBD1. The V segment lost 4 bases and the J segment 4 bases; nucleotides outside the gene matches: 12. The CDR3 extends over 16 amino acids. Germline CDR1 reads SGHRS; CDR2 reads YFSETQ. Here the CDR3 DNA reads TGCGCCAGCAGCACTGGGACAGCTTTTTACTCAGATACGCAGTATTTT. Protein product: CASSTGTAFYSDTQYF.

The chain is built from TRBV5-1 and TRBJ2-1; D not certain. This CDR3 is built from 13 residues. Per germline, CDR1 SGHRS and CDR2 YFSETQ. Trimming cost V 3 bases and J 6 bases, with 10 bases left between them. The CDR3 DNA reads TGCGCCAGCAGCTCTCTCGCCGGCAATGAGCAGTTCTTC. Its translation: CASSSLAGNEQFF.

This rearrangement joins TRBV7-3 to TRBJ2-2; no definite D call. The CDR3 is made up of 12 amino acids. Germline CDR1 is SGHTA and CDR2 is FQGTGA. Trimming left V 4 bases short and J 5 bases short, with 5 bases between. CDR3 DNA: TGTGCCAGCAGCTCTAGTACCGGGGAGCTGTTTTTT. It translates to CASSSSTGELFF.

This clone occurred a few times. J is TRBJ1-6 and V is TRBV7-9; TRBD1 is a possible D gene (5 bases). Germline V gene data show CDR1 as SEHNR and CDR2 as FQNEAQ (reference sequence). With 5 bases removed from V and 1 base from J, the gap between germline ends came to 9 bases. The CDR3 is 15 residues long. The CDR3 DNA reads as TGTGCCAGCAGCATAGGGGAGTCCTATAATTCACCCCTCCACTTT. It yields the protein CASSIGESYNSPLHF.

The chain has TRBV5-1 and TRBJ2-7; maybe TRBD1 (5 bases). Germline CDR1 and CDR2: SGHRS and YFSETQ. This CDR3 comprises 14 residues. Between the trimmed V and J ends, which lost 4 bases and 1 base, there was a span of 12 bases. The CDR3 bases are TGCGCCAGCAGCCTCGACAGCACTTCCTACGAGCAGTACTTC. It specifies CASSLDSTSYEQYF.

This chain connects TRBV6-6 to TRBJ2-2, with D possibly TRBD1 on 5 matching bases. Germline values: CDR1 MNHNY, CDR2 SVGAGI (reference sequence). This CDR3 is 16 amino acids long. Trimming stripped 1 base from V and 2 bases from J, with 11 bases between. The CDR3 DNA reads TGTGCCAGCAGTTACTTTTTCAGGGTCAACACCGGGGAGCTGTTTTTT. It codes for CASSYFFRVNTGELFF.

This chain uses TRBV11-3 with TRBJ2-1; 7 bases fit TRBD2. V gave up 5 bases and J gave up 9 bases; unmatched junction bases: 7. CDR3 size: 13 residues. CDR1 is SGHNT, CDR2 YENEEA, per germline. The CDR3 loop reads CASSVVQRGEQFF. CDR3 DNA sequence: TGTGCCAGCAGCGTTGTCCAGCGGGGTGAGCAGTTCTTC. Filled out from reference TRBV11-3 and TRBJ2-1, the complete variable domain reads EAGVVQSPRYKIIEKKQPVAFWCNPISGHNTLYWYLQNLGQGPELLIRYENEEAVDDSQLPKDRFSAERLKGVDSTLKIQPAELGDSAVYLCASSVVQRGEQFFGPGTRLTVL.

The table lists this clone with a few counts. The chain employs TRBV6-1 and TRBJ1-6; 7 positions agree with TRBD1. The CDR3 is made up of 14 amino acids. V shed 3 bases and J 9 bases; nucleotides not matched to a gene: 5. Germline lookup yields CDR1 MNHNS and CDR2 SASEGT. The CDR3 here is CASSEVWTGSPLHF. CDR3 bases: TGTGCCAGCAGTGAGGTGTGGACAGGTTCACCCCTCCACTTT.

V gene TRBV6-5 combines with J gene TRBJ2-4; D remains ambiguous. Germline V gene lookup returns CDR1 MNHEY and CDR2 SVGAGI. V was pared by 0 bases and J by 7 bases, with 10 bases between. The CDR3 runs to 14 residues. The CDR3 loop is CASSYSIFENIQYF. CDR3 coding DNA: TGTGCCAGCAGTTACTCGATTTTTGAGAACATTCAGTACTTC.

The gene calls are TRBV9 and TRBJ2-1; D ambiguous. The CDR3 is 15 amino acids. V dropped 0 bases and J dropped 4 bases, with 11 bases sitting between them. CDR1 SGDLS and CDR2 YYNGEE come from the germline V gene. CDR3 residues: CASSVGAAQYNEQFF. CDR3 sequence (DNA): TGTGCCAGCAGCGTAGGGGCAGCTCAATACAATGAGCAGTTCTTC. The full variable domain, in which reference TRBV9 and TRBJ2-1 provide the parts outside the CDR3, is DSGVTQTPKHLITATGQRVTLRCSPRSGDLSVYWYQQSLDQGLQFLIQYYNGEERAKGNILERFSAQQFPDLHSELNLSSLELGDSALYFCASSVGAAQYNEQFFGPGTRLTVL.

The V and J genes are TRBV2 and TRBJ2-5; 10 bases agree with TRBD1. J was trimmed by 0 bases and V by 5 bases; bases with no gene match: 3. The CDR3 is 15 residues long. Germline V gene sequence: CDR1 SNHLY, CDR2 FYNNEI. CDR3 amino acids: CASSRTGGNQETQYF. CDR3 sequence (DNA): TGTGCCAGCAGTCGGACAGGGGGGAACCAAGAGACCCAGTACTTC. Combining the CDR3 with reference TRBV2 and TRBJ2-5 gives the whole variable domain EPEVTQTPSHQVTQMGQEVILRCVPISNHLYFYWYRQILGQKVEFLVSFYNNEISEKSEIFDDQFSVERPDGSNFTLKIRSTKLEDSAMYFCASSRTGGNQETQYFGPGTRLLVL.

V gene TRBV6-1 combines with J gene TRBJ2-2; D unclear. Per germline, CDR1 MNHNS and CDR2 SASEGT. The CDR3 runs to 16 residues. V was clipped by 2 bases and J by 3 bases, with 13 bases between them. The CDR3 sequence is CASSEMGRPDTGELFF. CDR3 DNA: TGTGCCAGCAGTGAAATGGGCAGACCTGACACCGGGGAGCTGTTTTTT.

The CDR3 protein is CASSTSGGRILEYGYTF. The CDR3 DNA reads TGTGCCAGCAGCACAAGCGGGGGGCGCATCTTGGAGTATGGCTACACCTTC. V gene TRBV7-8 combines with J gene TRBJ1-2; tentatively, D is TRBD1 (6 bases). Germline values: CDR1 SGHVS, CDR2 FQNEAQ. This CDR3 has 17 residues. The V gene lost 5 bases and the J gene lost 5 bases, with 24 bases spanning the gap.

The chain employs TRBV30 and TRBJ2-3; 8 positions agree with TRBD1. The junction had 7 bases not matched to a gene; V was cut back by 3 bases and J by 5 bases. This CDR3 contains 14 residues. Per germline, CDR1 GTSNPN and CDR2 SVGIG (reference sequence). In DNA, the CDR3 is TGTGCCTGGAGGGGGACAGGAGGAAAAGATACGCAGTATTTT. This gives the protein CAWRGTGGKDTQYF.

This rearrangement joins TRBV6-6 to TRBJ2-7; tentative D call: TRBD2 (6 bases). The germline gives CDR1 MNHNY, CDR2 SVGAGI (reference sequence). The CDR3 is 12 residues long. The germline V and J ends were trimmed by 2 bases and 6 bases, with 8 bases remaining between them. CDR3 nucleotides: TGTGCCAGCAGTTACCTGGGGGGCGAGCAGTACTTC. Translated, it gives CASSYLGGEQYF.

J is TRBJ1-5 and V is TRBV28; unclear D gene. With 7 bases removed from V and 1 base from J, the gap between germline ends came to 17 bases. Germline assignment: CDR1 MDHEN and CDR2 SYDVKM. CDR3 size: 16 residues. CDR3 region: CASTAHPQWSNQPQHF. CDR3 coding DNA: TGTGCCAGCACCGCCCACCCCCAGTGGAGCAATCAGCCCCAGCATTTT.

J is TRBJ1-4 and V is TRBV4-1; 7 nucleotides match TRBD1. Unmatched junction bases numbered 8, after V lost 3 bases and J lost 4 bases. Germline assignment: CDR1 MGHRA and CDR2 YSYEKL. CDR3 size: 16 residues. The CDR3 coding sequence is TGCGCCAGCAGCCAGGCTCGGGACAGCCGTAATGAAAAACTGTTTTTT. Amino acid sequence: CASSQARDSRNEKLFF.

The rearrangement joins TRBV3-1 (or the pseudogene TRBV3-2) to TRBJ2-3; TRBD2 is a possible D gene (6 bases). Germline CDR1 reads LGHDT; CDR2 reads YNNKEL (reference sequence). The CDR3 covers 15 residues. Trimming stripped 5 bases from V and 8 bases from J, with 20 bases between. The CDR3 DNA reads TGTGCCAGCAGCGTCCGCGGGGCTCCACGAGCTACGCAGTATTTT. Its translation is CASSVRGAPRATQYF.

The CDR3 spells CASSSSREQYF. CDR3 nucleotide sequence: TGTGCCAGCAGTTCCTCTCGGGAGCAGTACTTC. The rearrangement joins TRBV12-3 or TRBV12-4 to TRBJ2-7; D gene unclear. The CDR3 length is 11 residues. Trimming cost V 4 bases and J 7 bases, with 8 bases left between them.

The chain carries TRBV5-1 and TRBJ2-3; D perhaps matches TRBD2 (6 bases). Germline CDR1 and CDR2: SGHRS and YFSETQ. CDR3 length: 16 residues. V was cut by 0 bases and J by 0 bases, with 11 bases left in between. The CDR3 sequence: CASSLGDSPSTDTQYF. The CDR3 nucleotides read TGCGCCAGCAGCTTGGGGGACTCTCCTAGCACAGATACGCAGTATTTT. The whole variable domain, remainder taken from reference TRBV5-1 and TRBJ2-3, is KAGVTQTPRYLIKTRGQQVTLSCSPISGHRSVSWYQQTPGQGLQFLFEYFSETQRNKGNFPGRFSGRQFSNSRSEMNVSTLELGDSALYLCASSLGDSPSTDTQYFGPGTRLTVL.

The chain carries TRBV19 and TRBJ2-2; tentatively, D is TRBD1 (6 bases). This CDR3 comprises 16 residues. Germline assignment: CDR1 LNHDA and CDR2 SQIVND (reference sequence). The V gene lost 3 bases and the J gene lost 7 bases, with 18 bases spanning the gap. The DNA for the CDR3 is TGTGCCAGTAGTATCGAAAGCAGGGGATTTAACGGGGAGCTGTTTTTT. Protein: CASSIESRGFNGELFF.

This sequence joins TRBV6-5 and TRBJ1-3; D remains unclear. TRBJ2-2 explains the end of the DNA better; the J call may be wrong. This CDR3 has 14 amino acids. Germline CDR1 is MNHEY and CDR2 is SVGAGI. The CDR3 nucleotides are TGTGCCAGCCTAGGCCCGATTGATACCGGGGAGCTGTTTTTT. This gives the protein CASLGPIDTGELFF.

The chain combines TRBV5-1 with TRBJ2-1, with a tentative D call TRBD2 (5 bases). This CDR3 spans 17 amino acids. Trimming removed 1 base from V and 1 base from J, with 15 bases in between. The germline gives CDR1 SGHRS, CDR2 YFSETQ. In nucleotides, the CDR3 is TGCGCCAGCAGCTTGAGCTGGGAGACTAAATCCTACAATGAGCAGTTCTTC. It encodes CASSLSWETKSYNEQFF.

This chain uses TRBV19 with TRBJ2-7, with D perhaps TRBD2 (6 bases). The CDR3 has 15 amino acids. V lost 2 bases and J lost 3, with 14 bases in between. The germline gives CDR1 LNHDA, CDR2 SQIVND (reference sequence). The CDR3 sequence is CASSIQGGHIYEQYF. In DNA form, the CDR3 reads TGTGCCAGTAGTATACAGGGAGGTCATATCTACGAGCAGTACTTC.

This clone appeared a single time. The chain combines TRBV19 with TRBJ2-1, with TRBD2 as a possible D gene (6 bases). Germline V gene data show CDR1 as LNHDA and CDR2 as SQIVND (reference sequence). The CDR3 is 11 amino acids. In DNA, the CDR3 is TGTGGTAGCGGTTCCTACAATGAGCAGTTCTTC. Translated: CGSGSYNEQFF.

This clone occurred once. This chain links TRBV4-1 with TRBJ2-1; D perhaps matches TRBD2 (5 bases). Germline V lookup: CDR1 MGHRA, CDR2 YSYEKL. Between the trimmed V and J ends, which lost 6 bases and 4 bases, there was a span of 13 bases. This CDR3 has 14 residues. In nucleotides, the CDR3 is TGCGCCAGCAGGGTAAGCGGAGAATACAATGAGCAGTTCTTC. This codes for CASRVSGEYNEQFF.

J is TRBJ1-3 and V is TRBV25-1; D gene ambiguous. There are 14 residues in the CDR3. Trimming removed 8 bases at V and 1 base at J, with 12 bases between. Germline values: CDR1 MGHDK, CDR2 SYGVNS. As DNA, the CDR3 is TGTGCCAGCGGAGCTTCAAATTCTGGAAACACCATATATTTT. Its protein product is CASGASNSGNTIYF. Combining the CDR3 with reference TRBV25-1 and TRBJ1-3 gives the whole variable domain EADIYQTPRYLVIGTGKKITLECSQTMGHDKMYWYQQDPGMELHLIHYSYGVNSTEKGDLSSESTVSRIRTEHFPLTLESARPSHTSQYLCASGASNSGNTIYFGEGSWLTVV.